The clone carrying this T cell receptor (beta chain) was seen repeatedly, ten times or more. The antigen is undetermined. This sample was included in a study of breast tumors, draining lymph nodes, adjacent tissues. Broader study findings: Data fit most tumor T cells coming from lymph node, expanding in tumor. Compared with lymph nodes, tumors were less diverse; compared with nontumor tissue, more. Luminal-like breast cancer showed significantly higher tumor–nontumor repertoire similarity than basal-like. That most tumor T cells come from lymph nodes remained unproven.

Breast cancer patients provided tissue from their axillary draining lymph nodes. A single record per CDR3 protein comes from TCRdb applying MiXCR to the multiplex PCR reads. The repertoire includes 270,000 or so distinct CDR3 sequences, around 30% of them detected once, and more than 1% sits in the top ten. CDR1 and CDR2 (germline): LNHDA, SQIVND (reference sequence). This CDR3 has 15 amino acids. Trimming stripped 6 bases from V and 2 bases from J, with 17 bases between. The rearrangement uses TRBV19 and TRBJ2-7, with a tentative D call TRBD1 (6 bases). The sequencing sample was made of axillary lymph node tissue. The receptor's source is a female donor with breast cancer. Some clones in this sample may be carry-over from other donors' samples. The CDR3 DNA is TGTGCCAGTAGCCCCACAGGGTTTCCACCCTACGAGCAGTACTTC. Translated: CASSPTGFPPYEQYF.